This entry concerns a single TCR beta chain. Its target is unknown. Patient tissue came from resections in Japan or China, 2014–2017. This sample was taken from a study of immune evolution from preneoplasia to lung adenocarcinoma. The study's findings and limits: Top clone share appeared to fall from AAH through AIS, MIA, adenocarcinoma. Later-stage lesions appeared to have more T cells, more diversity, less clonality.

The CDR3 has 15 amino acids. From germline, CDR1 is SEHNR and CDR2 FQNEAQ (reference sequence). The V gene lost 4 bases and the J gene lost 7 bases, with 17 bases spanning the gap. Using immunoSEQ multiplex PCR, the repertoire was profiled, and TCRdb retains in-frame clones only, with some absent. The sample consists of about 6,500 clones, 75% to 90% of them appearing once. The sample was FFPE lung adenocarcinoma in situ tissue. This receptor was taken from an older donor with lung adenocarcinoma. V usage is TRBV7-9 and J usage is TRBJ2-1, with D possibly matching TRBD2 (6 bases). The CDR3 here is CASSSGLTGWNEQFF. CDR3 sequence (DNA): TGTGCCAGCAGCTCCGGACTAACGGGGTGGAATGAGCAGTTCTTC.